This TCR beta chain originates from a study of shared clonotypes between healthy human individuals. Profiling relied on immunoSEQ multiplex PCR, and the TCRdb table lists in-frame clones only, not all of them. The sample consists of fewer than 200,000 clones, roughly 91% of them appearing once. V lost 2 bases and J lost 4; bases outside the gene matches: 4. Germline V gene lookup returns CDR1 MDHEN and CDR2 SYDVKM. The CDR3 contains 16 residues. This chain uses TRBV28 with TRBJ2-3; TRBD2 aligns across 12 bases. The receptor's source is a woman aged 30 to 39 in good health. Material: naive CD4+ T cells sorted from blood. Subset noted: CD45RA+ positively selected. CDR3 nucleotide sequence: TGTGCCAGCAGTTTACCTAGCGGGAGGGTATCAGATACGCAGTATTTT. Amino acids: CASSLPSGRVSDTQYF.